Below, 7 T cell receptor beta chains from the same sample are listed, as sequenced in a study of control samples from healthy donors and cancer patients. Clones were read by immunoSEQ multiplex PCR, and TCRdb kept only the in-frame ones, dropping some. Of around 110,000 clones listed, roughly 91% are singletons. The sample was blood. The receptors were gathered from a woman aged 70-85 years in good health.

V and J are TRBV20-1 and TRBJ1-2, with a possible D match to TRBD1 (6 bases). Germline CDR1 reads DFQATT; CDR2 reads SNEGSKA (reference sequence). This CDR3 has 15 residues. The germline V and J ends were trimmed by 3 bases and 2 bases, with 16 bases remaining between them. The CDR3 DNA is TGCAGTGCTAGTAACAGGGTCCCGTTGAACTATGGCTACACCTTC. This encodes CSASNRVPLNYGYTF.

The V gene is TRBV7-3, the J gene TRBJ2-3; 7 bases line up with TRBD2. Per the germline V gene, CDR1 is SGHTA and CDR2 is FQGTGA. The CDR3 extends over 15 amino acids. V lost 1 base and J lost 5; bases outside the gene matches: 6. The CDR3 loop is CASSLNGRGIDTQYF. The DNA of the CDR3 is TGTGCCAGCAGCTTAAATGGGCGGGGGATAGATACGCAGTATTTT.

The chain recombines TRBV7-2 with TRBJ1-2; D not certain. The V gene lost 2 bases and the J gene lost 5 bases, with 12 bases spanning the gap. Per the germline V gene, CDR1 is SGHTA and CDR2 is FQGNSA. The CDR3 contains 14 residues. CDR3 coding DNA: TGTGCCAGCAGCTTACTTCAGGAGGGATATGGCTACACCTTC. Its protein product is CASSLLQEGYGYTF.

This clone was counted a single time. The chain carries TRBV6-6 and TRBJ1-2; 10 bases are a match to TRBD1. CDR1 and CDR2 from the germline V gene are MNHNY and SVGAGI (reference sequence). J gave up 1 base and V 7 bases, and 6 bases lay outside the gene matches. The CDR3 covers 15 residues. DNA for the CDR3: TGTGCCAGCAAGCCGACAGGGGGCATTAACTATGGCTACACCTTC. Residues: CASKPTGGINYGYTF.

The chain uses TRBV11-2 and TRBJ1-4; D is undetermined. V was trimmed by 7 bases and J by 10 bases, leaving 16 bases between them. The CDR3 extends over 13 amino acids. CDR1 is SGHAT and CDR2 is FQNNGV in the germline V gene. The CDR3, as DNA: TGTGCCAGCAACCAGTTCGGCGAAACAAAACTGTTTTTT. It is translated as CASNQFGETKLFF.

The V call is TRBV5-4, the J call TRBJ2-2, with D possibly matching TRBD1 (6 bases). CDR1 and CDR2 (germline): SGHNT, YYREEE (reference sequence). Trimming cost V 4 bases and J 3 bases, with 13 bases left between them. The CDR3 consists of 15 residues. The CDR3 spells CASSPQTGHTGELFF. CDR3 coding DNA: TGTGCCAGCAGCCCGCAGACAGGCCACACCGGGGAGCTGTTTTTT.

This clone was detected once. V usage is TRBV4-1 and J usage is TRBJ1-6; D is perhaps TRBD1 (6 bases). The CDR3 is made up of 16 amino acids. The V and J ends lost 8 bases and 0 bases respectively, with 14 bases between them. Germline CDR1 is MGHRA and CDR2 is YSYEKL. The CDR3 protein is CASRGASSSYNSPLHF. In nucleotides, the CDR3 is TGCGCCAGCCGGGGGGCCTCGAGCTCCTATAATTCACCCCTCCACTTT.